This TCR beta chain was captured by sequencing in a study of T-cell reconstitution after alpha-beta-depleted transplantation in children. Deletions cut 7 bases from V and 2 bases from J, with 12 bases between. CDR1 is WSHSY and CDR2 is SAAADI in the germline V gene. The CDR3 extends over 13 amino acids. Unique molecular identifiers were used to barcode this TCRbeta library. TCRdb reanalysed the PCR reads using MiXCR and keeps one entry per CDR3 protein. This table has a few hundred thousand distinct CDR3 sequences, about a tenth appearing once. Overall study results and limits: T-cell counts and diversity at one year following transplant were attributed mainly to newly produced T cells. The high TCRbeta diversity at day 60 in some patients came from surviving recipient T cells and thymic progenitors. Several hundred graft clones that had expanded were reportedly the source of alpha-beta T cells about two months after transplant.

Worth noting for this clonotype: Its antigen is unidentified.

The V and J genes are TRBV10-2 and TRBJ2-7; D is tentatively TRBD1 or TRBD2 (7 bases each). The sequencing here drew on PBMCs, taken before TCRalphabeta/CD19-depleted stem cell transplant. The TCR sequence derives from a boy in the first two years of life with acute myeloid leukemia, due to receive a stem cell transplant. The CDR3 here is CASKGAGAYEQYF. The CDR3 nucleotides are TGCGCCAGCAAGGGGGCGGGAGCCTACGAGCAGTACTTC.